The 32 T cell receptor beta chains reported below all come from one sample, sequenced in a study of cytomegalovirus exposure and HLA in healthy donors. PCR was performed using 60 Vbeta and 13 Jbeta primers. The protocol was immunoSEQ multiplex PCR, while the TCRdb copy is restricted to in-frame clones and leaves out a portion. The sample data list 85,000 to 110,000 clones. Sequences were obtained from PBMCs. These receptors all stem from a man aged 40-49 years in good health and CMV-seronegative.

This chain joins TRBV6-1 and TRBJ1-5; tentatively, D is TRBD1 (5 bases). Germline loops: CDR1 MNHNS, CDR2 SASEGT. V shed 2 bases and J shed 7 bases, with 15 bases lying between them. This CDR3 spans 15 amino acids. Here the CDR3 reads CASSEPGVRAQPQHF. The CDR3 nucleotides are TGTGCCAGCAGTGAACCGGGTGTCAGGGCACAGCCCCAGCATTTT.

The V call is TRBV5-5, the J call TRBJ2-7; possibly TRBD1 for D (5 bases). V lost 1 base and J 5 bases, leaving 16 bases between the germline ends. The germline V gene has CDR1 SGHKS and CDR2 YYEKEE (reference sequence). The CDR3 is made up of 15 amino acids. This CDR3 reads CASSLYPRVSDEQYF. The CDR3 nucleotides read TGTGCCAGCAGCTTGTACCCCAGGGTGAGCGACGAGCAGTACTTC.

The chain recombines TRBV11-2 with TRBJ2-1, with TRBD2 matching 13 bases. The CDR3 totals 18 residues. CDR1 is SGHAT and CDR2 is FQNNGV in the germline V gene. The ends lost 4 bases at V and 2 bases at J; junction bases unmatched: 8. The CDR3 bases are TGTGCCAGCAGCTCCCTGCTTACTAGCGGGGGGGCCTACAATGAGCAGTTCTTC. Translated, it gives CASSSLLTSGGAYNEQFF.

The chain couples TRBV6-6 to TRBJ1-5, with no clear D. Germline CDR1 reads MNHNY; CDR2 reads SVGAGI (reference sequence). The CDR3 contains 14 residues. V was cut by 2 bases and J by 0 bases, with 5 bases left in between. The CDR3 sequence: CASSYRDSNQPQHF. For the CDR3, the DNA is TGTGCCAGCAGTTACCGGGATAGCAATCAGCCCCAGCATTTT.

This chain joins TRBV10-1 and TRBJ2-1; D gene ambiguous. Germline CDR1 is WNHNN and CDR2 is SYGVQD (reference sequence). Trimming shortened V by 8 bases and J by 9 bases, and 17 bases separated the two germline ends. This CDR3 spans 13 amino acids. This chain's CDR3 is CASSTGTTSEQFF. The CDR3 DNA follows: TGCGCCAGCTCTACCGGCACTACGAGTGAGCAGTTCTTC.

V is TRBV5-8 and J is TRBJ2-5, with 7 bases lining up with TRBD2. This CDR3 region has 14 residues. Per the germline V gene, CDR1 is SGHTS and CDR2 is YDEGEE. V was pared by 4 bases and J by 2 bases, with 5 bases of the junction left unmatched. This CDR3 is CASSISSGQETQYF. CDR3 coding DNA: TGTGCCAGCAGCATTTCTAGCGGTCAAGAGACCCAGTACTTC. Together with reference TRBV5-8 and TRBJ2-5, the CDR3 gives the full variable domain: EAGVTQSPTHLIKTRGQQATLRCSPISGHTSVYWYQQALGLGLQFLLWYDEGEERNRGNFPPRFSGRQFPNYSSELNVNALELEDSALYLCASSISSGQETQYFGPGTRLLVL.

The chain employs TRBV5-1 and TRBJ2-1; D gene unclear. This CDR3 region has 13 residues. The V gene lost 0 bases and the J gene lost 6 bases, with 7 bases spanning the gap. Germline lookup yields CDR1 SGHRS and CDR2 YFSETQ. The CDR3 loop is CASSLVLSNEQFF. The CDR3, as DNA: TGCGCCAGCAGCTTGGTTCTATCCAATGAGCAGTTCTTC. Complete variable domain (other parts from reference TRBV5-1 and TRBJ2-1): KAGVTQTPRYLIKTRGQQVTLSCSPISGHRSVSWYQQTPGQGLQFLFEYFSETQRNKGNFPGRFSGRQFSNSRSEMNVSTLELGDSALYLCASSLVLSNEQFFGPGTRLTVL.

The chain employs TRBV19 and TRBJ1-4; 10 bases agree with TRBD1. Germline-derived CDR1 and CDR2 are LNHDA and SQIVND (reference sequence). V dropped 5 bases and J dropped 8; count of bases not matched to a gene: 14. This CDR3 is built from 17 residues. In nucleotides, the CDR3 is TGTGCCAGTAGTCGTGGAACCACCGGGACAGGGGTAGAAAAACTGTTTTTT. Amino acids: CASSRGTTGTGVEKLFF.

This chain uses TRBV19 with TRBJ2-3, with TRBD2 identical over 8 bases. J lost 4 bases, V lost 3 bases, and 9 bases had no gene match. CDR1 and CDR2 (germline): LNHDA, SQIVND (reference sequence). The CDR3 runs 16 residues. The CDR3 loop reads CASSILPGGPSDTQYF. The CDR3 DNA reads as TGTGCCAGTAGTATTCTCCCGGGGGGGCCTTCAGATACGCAGTATTTT. The variable domain in full, with the rest retrieved from reference TRBV19 and TRBJ2-3, is DGGITQSPKYLFRKEGQNVTLSCEQNLNHDAMYWYRQDPGQGLRLIYYSQIVNDFQKGDIAEGYSVSREKKESFPLTVTSAQKNPTAFYLCASSILPGGPSDTQYFGPGTRLTVL.

This chain joins TRBV5-1 and TRBJ2-3; 7 positions match TRBD2. Losses at the gene ends were 3 bases for V and 4 bases for J; bases not matched to a gene: 8. Germline lookup yields CDR1 SGHRS and CDR2 YFSETQ. The CDR3 covers 15 residues. The CDR3 here is CASSWGEGTADTQYF. CDR3 DNA: TGCGCCAGCAGCTGGGGGGAGGGGACGGCAGATACGCAGTATTTT.

The rearrangement uses TRBV28 and TRBJ1-1; possible D gene TRBD1, 5 bases. CDR1 is MDHEN and CDR2 is SYDVKM in the germline V gene. The ends were cut back, 4 bases at V and 1 base at J, with 10 bases in the middle. This CDR3 is 14 amino acids long. CDR3 in DNA: TGTGCCAGCAGTTACGTCGGGGGGAACACTGAAGCTTTCTTT. Translating it yields CASSYVGGNTEAFF.

This sequence joins TRBV6-1 and TRBJ2-7, with TRBD1 matching over 8 bases. Losses at the gene ends were 7 bases for V and 9 bases for J; bases not matched to a gene: 17. The germline V gene has CDR1 MNHNS and CDR2 SASEGT. The CDR3 covers 15 residues. The CDR3 spells CASNSGQGGFWGQYF. The CDR3 DNA sequence: TGTGCCAGCAACTCCGGACAGGGAGGTTTTTGGGGGCAGTACTTC.

This chain connects TRBV6-6 to TRBJ1-6; D gene unclear. Germline lookup yields CDR1 MNHNY and CDR2 SVGAGI (reference sequence). V dropped 5 bases and J dropped 14 bases, with 16 bases sitting between them. CDR3 size: 13 residues. CDR3 sequence: CASSQRHGMALHF. Written as DNA, the CDR3 is TGTGCCAGCAGTCAGAGACACGGCATGGCCCTCCACTTT.

The gene calls are TRBV19 and TRBJ1-6; no clear D. This CDR3 region has 14 residues. With 8 bases removed from V and 5 bases from J, the gap between germline ends came to 13 bases. Germline lookup yields CDR1 LNHDA and CDR2 SQIVND (reference sequence). The CDR3 protein is CASSDIQNNSPLHF. DNA of the CDR3: TGTGCCAGTTCCGACATACAGAATAATTCACCCCTCCACTTT.

The chain combines TRBV9 with TRBJ2-1; 13 bases are a match to TRBD2. This CDR3 contains 15 residues. The germline V gene has CDR1 SGDLS and CDR2 YYNGEE. Unmatched junction bases numbered 1, after V lost 0 bases and J lost 7 bases. In DNA, the CDR3 is TGTGCCAGCAGCGTAGGACTAGCGGGAGGAAATGAGCAGTTCTTC. Protein sequence: CASSVGLAGGNEQFF.

The chain joins TRBV5-4 to TRBJ1-2, with 7 bases aligning to TRBD1. CDR3 length: 12 amino acids. J lost 7 bases, V lost 4 bases, and 4 bases had no gene match. Germline V CDR1 and CDR2: SGHNT, YYREEE (reference sequence). CDR3 bases: TGTGCCAGCAGCACCGACAGGGTTGGCTACACCTTC. Translated, it gives CASSTDRVGYTF.

This chain uses TRBV19 with TRBJ2-7; TRBD2 matches at 8 bases. This CDR3 contains 15 residues. V lost 0 bases, J lost 6 bases, and 7 bases stayed unmatched. Germline CDR1 and CDR2: LNHDA and SQIVND (reference sequence). The CDR3 DNA reads TGTGCCAGTAGTATAGATGGTAGCGGGATGCCCGAGCAGTACTTC. This gives the protein CASSIDGSGMPEQYF.

This chain links TRBV15 with TRBJ2-3; TRBD2 might be the D (6 bases). The V gene's germline CDR1 is LNHNV and CDR2 YYDKDF (reference sequence). This CDR3 spans 15 amino acids. Between the trimmed V and J ends, which lost 0 bases and 1 base, there was a span of 8 bases. The CDR3 sequence: CATSRERLGTDTQYF. The CDR3 DNA sequence: TGTGCCACCAGCAGAGAAAGACTAGGCACAGATACGCAGTATTTT.

The chain recombines TRBV7-8 with TRBJ1-2; the D gene is possibly TRBD1 (5 bases). CDR3 length: 17 residues. With 5 bases removed from V and 3 bases from J, the gap between germline ends came to 22 bases. CDR1 is SGHVS, CDR2 FQNEAQ, per germline. As DNA, the CDR3 is TGTGCCAGCAGCACCCGGACAAGATCGCAGAAGGACTATGGCTACACCTTC. Amino acids: CASSTRTRSQKDYGYTF.

This chain joins TRBV27 and TRBJ2-7; TRBD1 agrees at 8 bases. The germline V gene has CDR1 MNHEY and CDR2 SMNVEV (reference sequence). The CDR3 runs 14 residues. V shed 2 bases and J 6 bases; nucleotides not matched to a gene: 6. CDR3 sequence reads: CASSLGRGLGEQYF. The CDR3 DNA is TGTGCCAGCAGTTTAGGCAGGGGGCTGGGCGAGCAGTACTTC.

The chain combines TRBV19 with TRBJ2-1; TRBD2 matches at 10 bases. The CDR3 loop spans 15 amino acids. Per germline, CDR1 LNHDA and CDR2 SQIVND (reference sequence). With V trimmed by 3 bases and J by 6 bases, 5 bases remained unmatched. The CDR3 protein is CASSILLAGINEQFF. In nucleotides, the CDR3 is TGTGCCAGTAGTATTTTACTAGCGGGGATCAATGAGCAGTTCTTC.

J is TRBJ1-6 and V is TRBV7-6, with a possible D match to TRBD1 (6 bases). CDR3 length: 15 residues. The V end lost 5 bases, the J end lost 5 bases, and 13 bases lay between the germline ends. CDR1 is SGHVS, CDR2 FNYEAQ, per germline. The CDR3 here is CASSARTANNSPLHF. The CDR3 region has the DNA TGTGCCAGCAGCGCCCGGACAGCCAATAATTCACCCCTCCACTTT.

The J gene is TRBJ2-1, the V gene TRBV7-9; 7 bases fit TRBD1. Germline-derived CDR1 and CDR2 are SEHNR and FQNEAQ (reference sequence). Unmatched junction bases numbered 3, after V lost 1 base and J lost 3 bases. This CDR3 region has 15 residues. CDR3 bases: TGTGCCAGCAGCTTAGGGACAGGAATCTACAATGAGCAGTTCTTC. This gives the protein CASSLGTGIYNEQFF.

The chain couples TRBV9 to TRBJ1-3; D perhaps matches TRBD1 (6 bases). Germline V gene lookup returns CDR1 SGDLS and CDR2 YYNGEE. The CDR3 runs 18 residues. V lost 4 bases and J lost 0, with 20 bases in between. CDR3 DNA sequence: TGTGCCAGCAGCTTTAAAGCCTCAGGGGCACCCTCTGGAAACACCATATATTTT. Amino acids: CASSFKASGAPSGNTIYF.

V is TRBV10-3 and J is TRBJ2-1; TRBD2 matches at 10 bases. The CDR3 has 19 amino acids. Germline lookup yields CDR1 ENHRY and CDR2 SYGVKD. V shed 6 bases, J shed 2 bases, and the junction held 16 bases outside the gene matches. The CDR3 nucleotides are TGTGCCATCAGCATTAGTGGGCTAGCGGGGGATACAACCTACAATGAGCAGTTCTTC. Translated: CAISISGLAGDTTYNEQFF.

The genes are TRBV10-3 and TRBJ2-7; 8 bases are a match to TRBD1. Germline trimming cut 6 bases from V and 3 bases from J; bases unmatched to any gene: 1. Germline assignment: CDR1 ENHRY and CDR2 SYGVKD. The length of the CDR3 is 12 residues. This CDR3 reads CAISGQGYEQYF. The CDR3 DNA is TGTGCCATCAGCGGACAGGGCTACGAGCAGTACTTC.

The rearrangement joins TRBV5-4 to TRBJ2-5; D might be TRBD1 (6 bases). CDR1 and CDR2 (germline): SGHNT, YYREEE (reference sequence). The V and J ends lost 0 bases and 2 bases respectively, with 8 bases between them. This CDR3 contains 14 residues. DNA for the CDR3: TGTGCCAGCAGCTTGGTGGGGGCTCAAGAGACCCAGTACTTC. This encodes CASSLVGAQETQYF.

The DNA for the CDR3 is TGCGCCAGCAGCTCACAGATGGACACTGAAGCTTTCTTT. Translating it yields CASSSQMDTEAFF. The rearrangement links TRBV5-1 to TRBJ1-1; no clear D gene. There are 13 residues in the CDR3. The V and J ends lost 3 bases and 3 bases respectively, with 9 bases between them. Germline CDR1 SGHRS, CDR2 YFSETQ.

The chain combines TRBV7-9 with TRBJ1-1, with TRBD1 matching over 8 bases. The CDR3 runs 16 residues. Trimming took 5 bases from V and 0 from J; bases not matched to a gene: 8. Germline assignment: CDR1 SEHNR and CDR2 FQNEAQ (reference sequence). CDR3 nucleotides: TGTGCCAGCAGCCCGAACAGGGGGGGAATGAACACTGAAGCTTTCTTT. Translation gives CASSPNRGGMNTEAFF.

The V call is TRBV7-2, the J call TRBJ1-4; tentative D call: TRBD1 (6 bases). The V gene's germline CDR1 is SGHTA and CDR2 FQGNSA. The V end lost 5 bases, the J end lost 8 bases, and 21 bases lay between the germline ends. CDR3 size: 16 residues. Written as DNA, the CDR3 is TGTGCCAGCAGCCGAAAATTAGGGGGGGCGGAGGAAAAACTGTTTTTT. As protein: CASSRKLGGAEEKLFF. Full variable domain (outside the CDR3, taken from reference TRBV7-2 and TRBJ1-4): GAGVSQSPSNKVTEKGKDVELRCDPISGHTALYWYRQSLGQGLEFLIYFQGNSAPDKSGLPSDRFSAERTGGSVSTLTIQRTQQEDSAVYLCASSRKLGGAEEKLFFGSGTQLSVL.

The chain recombines TRBV15 with TRBJ1-4; TRBD1 is a possible D gene (5 bases). The germline gives CDR1 LNHNV, CDR2 YYDKDF (reference sequence). V lost 0 bases to trimming and J lost 7 bases, with 12 bases between them. This CDR3 contains 15 residues. CDR3 sequence (DNA): TGTGCCACCAGCAGAGATTTAGGGGATTCTGAAAAACTGTTTTTT. It yields the protein CATSRDLGDSEKLFF. The full variable domain, its missing parts supplied by reference TRBV15 and TRBJ1-4, is DAMVIQNPRYQVTQFGKPVTLSCSQTLNHNVMYWYQQKSSQAPKLLFHYYDKDFNNEADTPDNFQSRRPNTSFCFLDIRSPGLGDTAMYLCATSRDLGDSEKLFFGSGTQLSVL.

The J gene is TRBJ1-2, the V gene TRBV7-9; D not resolved. The V gene lost 2 bases and the J gene lost 5 bases, with 12 bases spanning the gap. The CDR3 extends over 14 amino acids. Germline V gene data show CDR1 as SEHNR and CDR2 as FQNEAQ (reference sequence). This CDR3 is CASSLIISGYGYTF. The CDR3 DNA reads as TGTGCCAGCAGCTTAATAATTAGCGGATATGGCTACACCTTC.